These 2 T cell receptor beta chains were all obtained from the same sample, sequenced in a study of blood T cell repertoires in COVID-19. Profiled with immunoSEQ multiplex PCR; TCRdb holds only in-frame clones, not every one. Here the sample spans some 200,000 clones, roughly 76% being singletons. The sequenced sample was peripheral blood. All receptors derive from a woman older than 75 with COVID-19, enrolled during active disease.

This clone was found a few times. The chain employs TRBV3-1 (or the pseudogene TRBV3-2) and TRBJ2-5; 10 positions match TRBD2. This CDR3 comprises 16 residues. J gave up 2 bases and V 0 bases, and 3 bases lay outside the gene matches. Per the germline V gene, CDR1 is LGHDT and CDR2 is YNNKEL (reference sequence). For the CDR3, the DNA is TGTGCCAGCAGCCAAGAGGCACTAGCGGGGCAAGAGACCCAGTACTTC. Its protein is CASSQEALAGQETQYF.

The chain employs TRBV2 and TRBJ1-5, with a possible D match to TRBD1 (5 bases). V lost 2 bases and J 7 bases, leaving 15 bases between the germline ends. In germline, CDR1 is SNHLY, CDR2 FYNNEI. The CDR3 has 15 amino acids. The CDR3 DNA sequence: TGTGCCAGCAGTGAAAGTCGGTCGGCAGGGCAGCCCCAGCATTTT. Protein sequence: CASSESRSAGQPQHF. The full variable domain, completed using reference TRBV2 and TRBJ1-5, is EPEVTQTPSHQVTQMGQEVILRCVPISNHLYFYWYRQILGQKVEFLVSFYNNEISEKSEIFDDQFSVERPDGSNFTLKIRSTKLEDSAMYFCASSESRSAGQPQHFGDGTRLSIL.